A single sample is the source of the 29 T cell receptor beta chains below, sequenced in a study of shared clonotypes between healthy human individuals. Terminally differentiated effector memory CD45RA+ cells were left out of the naive CD8 fraction, which was CD45RO-negative and positively selected for CCR7. TCRdb keeps only in-frame clones here, not all; method: immunoSEQ multiplex PCR. The table shows about 1,900,000 clones, with about 95% occurring only once. Sequencing was carried out using naive CD8+ T cells sorted from blood. These receptors were collected from a man aged 18 to 29 in good health.

For this clone: In the same sample, other DNA sequences code for this CDR3. The chain uses TRBV9 and TRBJ1-1, with TRBD1 as a possible D gene (5 bases). The germline V gene has CDR1 SGDLS and CDR2 YYNGEE. The CDR3 is 14 residues long. V shed 2 bases and J shed 1 base, with 9 bases lying between them. CDR3 sequence (DNA): TGTGCCAGCAGCGTTGGCCAGGGGAACACTGAAGCTTTCTTT. This codes for CASSVGQGNTEAFF. Complete variable domain (other parts from reference TRBV9 and TRBJ1-1): DSGVTQTPKHLITATGQRVTLRCSPRSGDLSVYWYQQSLDQGLQFLIQYYNGEERAKGNILERFSAQQFPDLHSELNLSSLELGDSALYFCASSVGQGNTEAFFGQGTRLTVV.

The rearrangement uses TRBV30 and TRBJ2-1; weak D call: TRBD2 (6 bases). CDR3 length: 12 amino acids. Germline CDR1 GTSNPN, CDR2 SVGIG (reference sequence). Trimming took off 3 bases at V and 4 bases at J, with 7 bases between the two ends. This CDR3 is CAWSGRYNEQFF. CDR3 coding DNA: TGTGCCTGGAGCGGGAGATACAATGAGCAGTTCTTC.

The V and J genes are TRBV2 and TRBJ2-2; a possible D gene is TRBD2 (6 bases). This CDR3 has 16 amino acids. Per germline, CDR1 SNHLY and CDR2 FYNNEI. The ends were cut back, 4 bases at V and 3 bases at J, with 15 bases in the middle. CDR3 nucleotide sequence: TGTGCCAGCAGTGGCCCGGAGGGGCCGCACACCGGGGAGCTGTTTTTT. It encodes CASSGPEGPHTGELFF.

Concerning this clone itself: The same CDR3 also results from other DNA sequences found in this sample. The V call is TRBV18, the J call TRBJ2-7; possibly TRBD1 for D (5 bases). The CDR3 has 13 residues. Germline CDR1 reads KGHSH; CDR2 reads LQKENI. V was pared by 6 bases and J by 0 bases, with 9 bases between. In DNA form, the CDR3 reads TGTGCCAGCTCGGGCAGGGACTCCTACGAGCAGTACTTC. It yields the protein CASSGRDSYEQYF. Variable domain in full (rest from reference TRBV18 and TRBJ2-7): NAGVMQNPRHLVRRRGQEARLRCSPMKGHSHVYWYRQLPEEGLKFMVYLQKENIIDESGMPKERFSAEFPKEGPSILRIQQVVRGDSAAYFCASSGRDSYEQYFGPGTRLTVT.

The CDR3 spells CASSVGAGITSYEQYF. The CDR3 nucleotides are TGTGCCAGCAGCGTAGGGGCGGGGATAACATCCTACGAGCAGTACTTC. The chain combines TRBV9 with TRBJ2-7; tentatively, D is TRBD2 (6 bases). V shed 0 bases and J shed 1 base, with 14 bases lying between them. The CDR3 is 16 amino acids. The germline CDR1 and CDR2 sequences are SGDLS and YYNGEE. Variable domain in full (rest from reference TRBV9 and TRBJ2-7): DSGVTQTPKHLITATGQRVTLRCSPRSGDLSVYWYQQSLDQGLQFLIQYYNGEERAKGNILERFSAQQFPDLHSELNLSSLELGDSALYFCASSVGAGITSYEQYFGPGTRLTVT.

The chain links TRBV4-1 to TRBJ2-1, with 8 nucleotides matching TRBD2. The V segment lost 3 bases and the J segment 0 bases; nucleotides outside the gene matches: 10. Germline values: CDR1 MGHRA, CDR2 YSYEKL. The CDR3 runs to 18 residues. CDR3 DNA: TGCGCCAGCAGCCAGCGTTCCGACGGGGGGGTCTCCTACAATGAGCAGTTCTTC. This sequence encodes CASSQRSDGGVSYNEQFF.

The chain joins TRBV5-1 to TRBJ1-4; D might be TRBD1 (6 bases). Trimming took off 1 base at V and 8 bases at J, with 15 bases between the two ends. This CDR3 has 15 residues. Looked up from germline, CDR1 is SGHRS and CDR2 is YFSETQ. CDR3 in amino acids: CASSLKGGVPEKLFF. CDR3 DNA sequence: TGCGCCAGCAGCTTGAAAGGGGGGGTTCCCGAAAAACTGTTTTTT.

CDR3: CASSLVGGANTGELFF. In nucleotides, the CDR3 is TGTGCCAGCAGCTTAGTCGGCGGGGCGAACACCGGGGAGCTGTTTTTT. The rearrangement links TRBV7-9 to TRBJ2-2; D might be TRBD2 (6 bases). V shed 1 base and J shed 0 bases, with 9 bases lying between them. This CDR3 has 16 amino acids. Germline V gene sequence: CDR1 SEHNR, CDR2 FQNEAQ (reference sequence).

This clone was detected only once. Different DNA sequences within this sample yield the same CDR3. The chain combines TRBV9 with TRBJ2-7, with D maybe TRBD2 (6 bases). CDR1 is SGDLS and CDR2 is YYNGEE in the germline V gene. This CDR3 spans 14 amino acids. The V and J ends lost 4 bases and 3 bases respectively, with 14 bases between them. CDR3 nucleotide sequence: TGTGCCAGCAGCCCGGGCGGGGAAATCTACGAGCAGTACTTC. As protein: CASSPGGEIYEQYF.

Here the CDR3 reads CASSTGQGVNTIYF. The CDR3 nucleotides read TGTGCCAGCAGCACGGGACAGGGGGTAAACACCATATATTTT. The chain has TRBV9 and TRBJ1-3; TRBD1 aligns across 11 bases. Per germline, CDR1 SGDLS and CDR2 YYNGEE. The CDR3 runs 14 residues. Trimming removed 4 bases from V and 6 bases from J; junction bases left unmatched: 3.

V gene TRBV4-1 combines with J gene TRBJ1-2; no definite D call. CDR3 length equals 15 residues. In germline, CDR1 is MGHRA, CDR2 YSYEKL. V was cut by 0 bases and J by 6 bases, with 14 bases left in between. The DNA for the CDR3 is TGCGCCAGCAGCCAAGAGCGAGGTTACACGGATGGCTACACCTTC. Its translation is CASSQERGYTDGYTF.

This chain connects TRBV14 to TRBJ2-7; 13 positions match TRBD2. The CDR3 has 13 residues. CDR1 and CDR2 (germline): SGHDN, FVKESK. J was trimmed by 4 bases and V by 8 bases; bases with no gene match: 2. The CDR3: CASRLAGGYEQYF. The CDR3 DNA reads TGTGCCAGCCGACTAGCGGGAGGTTACGAGCAGTACTTC.

This chain uses TRBV5-6 with TRBJ2-2; TRBD2 aligns across 7 bases. This CDR3 is built from 14 residues. Trimming took 9 bases from V and 5 from J; bases not matched to a gene: 10. In germline, CDR1 is SGHDT, CDR2 YYEEEE. CDR3 sequence: CATQSWGGTGELFF. The DNA for the CDR3 is TGTGCCACCCAATCCTGGGGGGGAACCGGGGAGCTGTTTTTT. Full variable domain (outside the CDR3, taken from reference TRBV5-6 and TRBJ2-2): DAGVTQSPTHLIKTRGQQVTLRCSPKSGHDTVSWYQQALGQGPQFIFQYYEEEERQRGNFPDRFSGHQFPNYSSELNVNALLLGDSALYLCATQSWGGTGELFFGEGSRLTVL.

The chain links TRBV29-1 to TRBJ2-3, with 14 bases matching TRBD2. This CDR3 is 18 amino acids long. Germline CDR1 and CDR2: SQVTM and ANQGSEA. Trimming took 3 bases from V and 1 from J; bases not matched to a gene: 9. The CDR3, as DNA: TGCAGCGTTGAGAACGGGGGACTAGCGGGGGCACGCACAGATACGCAGTATTTT. Translating gives CSVENGGLAGARTDTQYF.

The V and J genes are TRBV7-8 and TRBJ2-7; a weak D match, TRBD1 (7 bases). This CDR3 has 15 residues. The germline V gene has CDR1 SGHVS and CDR2 FQNEAQ. The V and J ends lost 5 bases and 2 bases respectively, with 16 bases between them. CDR3 sequence reads: CASSPRGDIPYEQYF. The CDR3 DNA sequence: TGTGCCAGCAGCCCCAGGGGGGACATCCCCTACGAGCAGTACTTC.

V and J are TRBV27 and TRBJ1-2; no clear D gene. With 0 bases removed from V and 6 bases from J, the gap between germline ends came to 14 bases. The CDR3 runs 15 residues. From germline, CDR1 is MNHEY and CDR2 SMNVEV (reference sequence). The CDR3 region is CASSLSTQAINGYTF. The CDR3 coding sequence is TGTGCCAGCAGTTTATCAACGCAGGCTATCAATGGCTACACCTTC.

This chain uses TRBV2 with TRBJ2-7; D gene ambiguous. Germline V gene lookup returns CDR1 SNHLY and CDR2 FYNNEI. Trimming cost V 2 bases and J 6 bases, with 14 bases left between them. This CDR3 has 14 residues. The CDR3 reads CASSELVGMGEQYF. In DNA form, the CDR3 reads TGTGCCAGCAGTGAACTGGTAGGGATGGGCGAGCAGTACTTC. The full variable domain, completed using reference TRBV2 and TRBJ2-7, is EPEVTQTPSHQVTQMGQEVILRCVPISNHLYFYWYRQILGQKVEFLVSFYNNEISEKSEIFDDQFSVERPDGSNFTLKIRSTKLEDSAMYFCASSELVGMGEQYFGPGTRLTVT.

The chain employs TRBV5-8 and TRBJ2-3, with 9 bases that match TRBD2. The CDR3 runs 17 residues. In germline, CDR1 is SGHTS, CDR2 YDEGEE. V lost 4 bases to trimming and J lost 0 bases; unmatched junction nucleotides: 9. The CDR3 DNA reads as TGTGCCAGCAGCACTGGGACTAGCCGACCTAGCACAGATACGCAGTATTTT. It translates to CASSTGTSRPSTDTQYF.

The V call is TRBV7-9, the J call TRBJ2-7; 10 bases line up with TRBD1. The V and J ends lost 4 bases and 1 base, in that order; junction bases with no gene match: 4. The CDR3 has 15 amino acids. The germline V gene encodes CDR1 SEHNR and CDR2 FQNEAQ (reference sequence). CDR3 protein: CASSWPGQGSYEQYF. In DNA, the CDR3 is TGTGCCAGCAGCTGGCCGGGACAGGGGTCCTACGAGCAGTACTTC.

This chain joins TRBV19 and TRBJ2-3, with D perhaps given as TRBD1 or TRBD2 (6 bases each). V was cut by 7 bases and J by 0 bases, with 14 bases left in between. The CDR3 extends over 15 amino acids. Germline CDR1 is LNHDA and CDR2 is SQIVND (reference sequence). The CDR3 bases are TGTGCCAGTACCTTGGGGGGCGCTAGCACAGATACGCAGTATTTT. It codes for CASTLGGASTDTQYF.

The chain links TRBV4-3 to TRBJ2-2; D may match TRBD1 or TRBD2 (6 bases each). The CDR3 has 18 amino acids. V lost 2 bases and J 4 bases, leaving 20 bases between the germline ends. Germline-derived CDR1 and CDR2 are LGHNA and YSLEER. For the CDR3, the DNA is TGCGCCAGCAGCCAAAGGCCAGGGGCGGGAATGATCACCGGGGAGCTGTTTTTT. This translates into CASSQRPGAGMITGELFF.

The V and J genes are TRBV6-5 and TRBJ2-1; D is undetermined. Germline CDR1 is MNHEY and CDR2 is SVGAGI. CDR3 length: 13 amino acids. Trimming pared 2 bases from V and 5 bases from J, leaving 7 bases between. CDR3 coding DNA: TGTGCCAGCAGTTACGATCTTAACAATGAGCAGTTCTTC. Translating it yields CASSYDLNNEQFF.

The rearrangement joins TRBV5-1 to TRBJ2-3; 7 positions agree with TRBD2. V lost 5 bases, J lost 3 bases, and 3 bases stayed unmatched. The CDR3 contains 13 residues. Germline lookup yields CDR1 SGHRS and CDR2 YFSETQ. CDR3 coding DNA: TGCGCCAGCAGGGGACTATCAACAGATACGCAGTATTTT. The encoded protein is CASRGLSTDTQYF. The full variable domain, in which reference TRBV5-1 and TRBJ2-3 provide the parts outside the CDR3, is KAGVTQTPRYLIKTRGQQVTLSCSPISGHRSVSWYQQTPGQGLQFLFEYFSETQRNKGNFPGRFSGRQFSNSRSEMNVSTLELGDSALYLCASRGLSTDTQYFGPGTRLTVL.

This chain links TRBV5-8 with TRBJ1-4; D remains ambiguous. V was pared by 4 bases and J by 2 bases, with 9 bases between. Germline lookup yields CDR1 SGHTS and CDR2 YDEGEE. This CDR3 region has 14 residues. The CDR3, as DNA: TGTGCCAGCAGCGCTTGGGTCACTAATGAAAAACTGTTTTTT. This encodes CASSAWVTNEKLFF.

This chain uses TRBV6-1 with TRBJ2-1; tentative D call: TRBD2 (5 bases). This CDR3 is built from 15 residues. Germline assignment: CDR1 MNHNS and CDR2 SASEGT. V lost 6 bases and J 0 bases, leaving 12 bases between the germline ends. CDR3 sequence (DNA): TGTGCCAGCAGCGCGACCGGGGACTCCTACAATGAGCAGTTCTTC. Its translation: CASSATGDSYNEQFF.

The chain is built from TRBV4-3 and TRBJ1-5; D unresolved. The CDR3 covers 15 residues. Germline-derived CDR1 and CDR2 are LGHNA and YSLEER. V was pared by 0 bases and J by 6 bases, with 12 bases between. The CDR3 is CASSQDRTAGQPQHF. DNA for the CDR3: TGCGCCAGCAGCCAAGATAGAACGGCTGGTCAGCCCCAGCATTTT.

The chain has TRBV5-6 and TRBJ2-7; TRBD1 agrees at 7 bases. Germline V gene lookup returns CDR1 SGHDT and CDR2 YYEEEE. V shed 0 bases, J shed 5 bases, and the junction held 8 bases outside the gene matches. This CDR3 region has 15 residues. The CDR3 here is CASSLGQGIVNEQYF. The CDR3 DNA reads TGTGCCAGCAGCTTGGGACAGGGTATAGTAAACGAGCAGTACTTC. Supplemented by reference TRBV5-6 and TRBJ2-7, the full variable domain reads DAGVTQSPTHLIKTRGQQVTLRCSPKSGHDTVSWYQQALGQGPQFIFQYYEEEERQRGNFPDRFSGHQFPNYSSELNVNALLLGDSALYLCASSLGQGIVNEQYFGPGTRLTVT.

Here the CDR3 reads CASSSGTGGAEQYF. In nucleotides, the CDR3 is TGTGCCAGCAGCTCCGGGACAGGGGGCGCCGAGCAGTACTTC. The chain uses TRBV27 and TRBJ2-7; TRBD1 aligns across 12 bases. The CDR3 spans 14 residues. In germline, CDR1 is MNHEY, CDR2 SMNVEV (reference sequence). J gave up 6 bases and V 6 bases, and 6 bases lay outside the gene matches.

The genes are TRBV11-3 and TRBJ2-1, with D possibly being TRBD1 (6 bases). This CDR3 spans 12 amino acids. The V end lost 7 bases, the J end lost 5 bases, and 9 bases lay between the germline ends. Per the germline V gene, CDR1 is SGHNT and CDR2 is YENEEA. Here the CDR3 DNA reads TGTGCCAGCATCAGGGGCCACAATGAGCAGTTCTTC. It yields the protein CASIRGHNEQFF.